This T cell receptor (beta chain) was observed in a study of blood T cell repertoires in COVID-19. Study-level background: The United States, Italy and Spain provided the acute and convalescent COVID-19 samples.

The method was immunoSEQ multiplex PCR; TCRdb's version includes in-frame clones alone and lacks a portion of them. The table records just under 55,000 clones, roughly 80% of them present only once. The CDR3 has 13 residues. Germline assignment: CDR1 SGHTA and CDR2 FQGNSA. V gave up 1 base and J gave up 7 bases, with 8 bases separating them. V usage is TRBV7-2 and J usage is TRBJ1-5; D not resolved. The TCR was taken from a woman aged 55-69 years with acute or convalescent COVID-19. What was sequenced was peripheral blood. CDR3: CASSLEGRQPQHF. The DNA for the CDR3 is TGTGCCAGCAGCTTAGAAGGGAGGCAGCCCCAGCATTTT.